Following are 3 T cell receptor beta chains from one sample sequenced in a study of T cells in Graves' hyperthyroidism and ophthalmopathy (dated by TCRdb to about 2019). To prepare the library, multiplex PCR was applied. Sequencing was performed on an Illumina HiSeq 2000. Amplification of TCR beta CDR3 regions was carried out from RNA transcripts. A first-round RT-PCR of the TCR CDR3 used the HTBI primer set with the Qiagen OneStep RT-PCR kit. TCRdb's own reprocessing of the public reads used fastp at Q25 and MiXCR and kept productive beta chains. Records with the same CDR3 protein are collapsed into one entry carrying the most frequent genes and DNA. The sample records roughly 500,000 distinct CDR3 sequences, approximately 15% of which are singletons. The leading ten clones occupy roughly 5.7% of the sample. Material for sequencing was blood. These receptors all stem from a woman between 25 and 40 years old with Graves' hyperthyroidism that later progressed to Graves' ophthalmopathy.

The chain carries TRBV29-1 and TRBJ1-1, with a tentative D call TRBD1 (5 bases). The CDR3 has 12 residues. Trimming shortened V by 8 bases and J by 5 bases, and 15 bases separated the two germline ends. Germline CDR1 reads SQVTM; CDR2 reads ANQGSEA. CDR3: CSSGDGETEAFF. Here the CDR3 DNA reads TGCAGCTCGGGGGATGGTGAAACTGAAGCTTTCTTT. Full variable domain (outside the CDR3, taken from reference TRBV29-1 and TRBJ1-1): SAVISQKPSRDICQRGTSLTIQCQVDSQVTMMFWYRQQPGQSLTLIATANQGSEATYESGFVIDKFPISRPNLTFSTLTVSNMSPEDSSIYLCSSGDGETEAFFGQGTRLTVV.

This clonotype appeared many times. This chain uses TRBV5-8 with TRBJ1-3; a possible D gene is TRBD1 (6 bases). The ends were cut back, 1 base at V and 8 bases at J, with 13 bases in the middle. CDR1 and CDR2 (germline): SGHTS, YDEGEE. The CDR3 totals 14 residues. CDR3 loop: CASSLNRDIYTIYF. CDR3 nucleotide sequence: TGTGCCAGCAGCTTGAACAGGGACATCTACACCATATATTTT.

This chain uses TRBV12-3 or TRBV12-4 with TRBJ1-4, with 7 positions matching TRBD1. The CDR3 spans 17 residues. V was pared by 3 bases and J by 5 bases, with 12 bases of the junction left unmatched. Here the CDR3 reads CASSFRDSSLQNEKLFF. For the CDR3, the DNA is TGTGCCAGCAGTTTCCGGGACAGCTCGCTCCAGAATGAAAAACTGTTTTTT.